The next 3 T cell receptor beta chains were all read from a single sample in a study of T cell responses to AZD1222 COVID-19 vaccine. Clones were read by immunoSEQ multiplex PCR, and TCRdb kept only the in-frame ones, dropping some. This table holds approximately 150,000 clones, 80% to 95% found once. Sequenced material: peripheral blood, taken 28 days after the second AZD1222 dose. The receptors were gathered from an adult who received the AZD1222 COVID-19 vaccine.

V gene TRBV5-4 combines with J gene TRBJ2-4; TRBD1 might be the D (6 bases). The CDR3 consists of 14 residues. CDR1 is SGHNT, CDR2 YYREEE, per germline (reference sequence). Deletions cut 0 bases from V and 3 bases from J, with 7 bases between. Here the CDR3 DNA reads TGTGCCAGCAGCTTGGGACAGGACAAAAACATTCAGTACTTC. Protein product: CASSLGQDKNIQYF.

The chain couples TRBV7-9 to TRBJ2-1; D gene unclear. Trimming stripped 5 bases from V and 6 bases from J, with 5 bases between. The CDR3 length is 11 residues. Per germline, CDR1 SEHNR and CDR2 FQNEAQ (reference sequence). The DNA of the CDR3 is TGTGCCAGCAGCAGCATCAATGAGCAGTTCTTC. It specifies CASSSINEQFF.

CDR3 sequence: CASSFTGGRAEAFF. The DNA for the CDR3 is TGTGCCAGCAGCTTTACAGGGGGAAGGGCTGAAGCTTTCTTT. The V and J genes are TRBV7-3 and TRBJ1-1; 8 bases align to TRBD1. This CDR3 contains 14 residues. Germline V gives CDR1 SGHTA, CDR2 FQGTGA. V lost 3 bases and J lost 6; bases outside the gene matches: 6. The variable domain in full, with the rest retrieved from reference TRBV7-3 and TRBJ1-1, is GAGVSQTPSNKVTEKGKYVELRCDPISGHTALYWYRQSLGQGPEFLIYFQGTGAADDSGLPNDRFFAVRPEGSVSTLKIQRTERGDSAVYLCASSFTGGRAEAFFGQGTRLTVV.